The clone carrying this T cell receptor (beta chain) was seen ten or more times. Its antigen is unidentified. Amplified material comprised TCR beta CDR3 regions derived from RNA transcripts. After a first-round RT-PCR with HTBI primers, a second-round multiplex PCR was run. TCRdb processed the multiplex PCR reads anew with MiXCR; each CDR3 protein has one entry. The profile shows about 480,000 distinct CDR3 sequences, under 15% of them singletons. CDR3 length: 13 amino acids. The germline V and J ends were trimmed by 5 bases and 3 bases, with 11 bases remaining between them. Germline CDR1 is SEHNR and CDR2 is FQNEAQ (reference sequence). Moderate-to-severe activity, CAS ≥3, NOSPECS ≥4 and duration under 3 months were recorded for donors with ophthalmopathy. Exclusion applied to patients with other autoimmune diseases, uncontrolled infections, pregnancy or lactation. The sample belongs to a study of Graves' ophthalmopathy and Graves' hyperthyroidism.

The study, taken as a whole, reports: Blood was where most expanded thyroid clonotypes above 0.001 frequency also turned up.

This chain links TRBV7-9 with TRBJ2-7; no reliable D call. This receptor was taken from a woman aged 25 to 39 with Graves' ophthalmopathy. The sequenced sample consisted of blood. This chain's CDR3 is CASSPTKGYEQYF. The CDR3 region has the DNA TGTGCCAGCAGCCCTACCAAGGGCTACGAGCAGTACTTC.